This T cell receptor (beta chain) originates from a study of PD-1 blockade in classical Hodgkin lymphoma. The study's findings and limits: Before treatment, TCR diversity in newly diagnosed patients was reportedly lower than in healthy donors. Complete responders' baseline diversity resembled that of newly diagnosed patients.

This clone was observed a handful of times. What it binds is not known. Method: immunoSEQ multiplex PCR; TCRdb's copy keeps in-frame clones and lacks some. Among 10,000 to 15,000 clones listed, 90% were seen once. All patients experienced relapse after autologous stem cell transplantation, and brentuximab vedotin exposure was variable. Purified CD4+ T cells were obtained from thawed PBMCs through magnetic negative selection. The CDR3 contains 15 residues. Germline V gene sequence: CDR1 SGHTA, CDR2 FQGNSA. V dropped 1 base and J dropped 3 bases, with 10 bases sitting between them. V and J are TRBV7-2 and TRBJ1-5; no clear D. The sequence was collected from a human donor with classical Hodgkin lymphoma. Sequencing was performed on CD4+ T cells from blood, taken at baseline. CDR3 nucleotides: TGTGCCAGCAGCTTAGTTCCCGTTTTCAATCAGCCCCAGCATTTT. This gives the protein CASSLVPVFNQPQHF.